A single sample gave rise to the 30 T cell receptor beta chains below, sequenced in a study of cytomegalovirus exposure and HLA in healthy donors. Primers for the PCR totalled 60 Vbeta and 13 Jbeta. The method was immunoSEQ multiplex PCR; TCRdb's version includes in-frame clones alone and lacks a portion of them. Here the sample spans around 200,000 clones, 86% being singletons. The sample comprised PBMCs. These TCRs come from a woman in her twenties or thirties in good health and CMV-seronegative.

The chain uses TRBV5-4 and TRBJ2-5; perhaps TRBD2 as D (5 bases). Trimming removed 1 base from V and 5 bases from J, with 12 bases in between. Germline CDR1 and CDR2: SGHNT and YYREEE (reference sequence). The CDR3 totals 14 residues. The CDR3 here is CASSLRGMLETQYF. The CDR3 nucleotides read TGTGCCAGCAGCTTGCGGGGTATGCTGGAGACCCAGTACTTC.

The V gene is TRBV6-1, the J gene TRBJ2-7; 8 nucleotides line up with TRBD1. This CDR3 spans 15 amino acids. The germline CDR1 and CDR2 sequences are MNHNS and SASEGT. Unmatched junction bases numbered 5, after V lost 1 base and J lost 3 bases. As DNA, the CDR3 is TGTGCCAGCAGTGAAGGGGCAGGGGGCTTCTACGAGCAGTACTTC. It translates to CASSEGAGGFYEQYF.

V is TRBV9 and J is TRBJ1-4, with 9 nucleotides matching TRBD1. This CDR3 spans 16 amino acids. The V gene's germline CDR1 is SGDLS and CDR2 YYNGEE. Germline trimming cut 2 bases from V and 8 bases from J; bases unmatched to any gene: 10. The CDR3 bases are TGTGCCAGCAGCGTGGGGACAGGGCTTTTTGGAGAAAAACTGTTTTTT. It is translated as CASSVGTGLFGEKLFF.

This clone was counted a single time. J is TRBJ2-7 and V is TRBV2; D is perhaps TRBD1 (5 bases). Trimming shortened V by 6 bases and J by 4 bases, and 13 bases separated the two germline ends. Per germline, CDR1 SNHLY and CDR2 FYNNEI. The CDR3 extends over 13 amino acids. CDR3 region: CASRVLKGYEQYF. The CDR3 bases are TGTGCCAGCAGGGTGTTGAAGGGGTACGAGCAGTACTTC. Combining the CDR3 with reference TRBV2 and TRBJ2-7 gives the whole variable domain EPEVTQTPSHQVTQMGQEVILRCVPISNHLYFYWYRQILGQKVEFLVSFYNNEISEKSEIFDDQFSVERPDGSNFTLKIRSTKLEDSAMYFCASRVLKGYEQYFGPGTRLTVT.

The genes are TRBV15 and TRBJ2-3, with TRBD2 matching over 7 bases. The CDR3 totals 16 residues. J gave up 5 bases and V 4 bases, and 12 bases lay outside the gene matches. Germline V gene sequence: CDR1 LNHNV, CDR2 YYDKDF (reference sequence). The CDR3 region is CATSISRKGGRDTQYF. The CDR3 coding sequence is TGTGCCACCAGCATCTCAAGAAAGGGCGGGAGAGATACGCAGTATTTT.

This clone was counted between two and nine times. The chain joins TRBV2 to TRBJ2-7; TRBD1 agrees at 8 bases. CDR3 length: 13 residues. Germline V lookup: CDR1 SNHLY, CDR2 FYNNEI. With V trimmed by 6 bases and J by 3 bases, 4 bases remained unmatched. CDR3 protein: CASRGTGLYEQYF. Written as DNA, the CDR3 is TGTGCCAGCAGAGGGACAGGACTCTACGAGCAGTACTTC.

This clone was detected once. At one of its ends the junction is not consistent with the germline gene, which may arise from a read error. The chain couples TRBV29-1 to TRBJ2-7, with a tentative D call TRBD2 (5 bases). The CDR3 runs 13 residues. The germline CDR1 and CDR2 sequences are SQVTM and ANQGSEA. CDR3 nucleotide sequence: TGCAGCGTGGAAGTCTGGGCGGGCCACGAGCAGTACTTC. Amino acid sequence: CSVEVWAGHEQYF.

Regarding this clone: In the same sample, other DNA sequences code for this CDR3. The gene calls are TRBV5-6 and TRBJ2-7; the D is unclear. With 0 bases removed from V and 0 bases from J, the gap between germline ends came to 4 bases. This CDR3 comprises 13 residues. Germline CDR1 and CDR2: SGHDT and YYEEEE. DNA for the CDR3: TGTGCCAGCAGCTTGGGTAGCTCCTACGAGCAGTACTTC. Residues: CASSLGSSYEQYF.

The CDR3 sequence is CASSYERLGDTQYF. The DNA for the CDR3 is TGTGCCAGCAGTTACGAACGACTTGGGGATACGCAGTATTTT. The chain couples TRBV6-6 to TRBJ2-3; D unclear. The CDR3 is made up of 14 amino acids. V was pared by 2 bases and J by 6 bases, with 12 bases between. Germline lookup yields CDR1 MNHNY and CDR2 SVGAGI (reference sequence).

The V and J genes are TRBV10-3 and TRBJ1-5; TRBD1 is a possible D gene (5 bases). The CDR3 covers 13 residues. With 7 bases removed from V and 5 bases from J, the gap between germline ends came to 12 bases. Germline CDR1 ENHRY, CDR2 SYGVKD. CDR3 sequence: CAITDGGDQPQHF. The CDR3 DNA reads TGTGCCATCACCGACGGAGGGGATCAGCCCCAGCATTTT.

The chain carries TRBV2 and TRBJ2-5; 9 bases line up with TRBD2. Near its end, the DNA agrees better with TRBJ2-7, so the J call may be wrong. The CDR3 is made up of 15 amino acids. From germline, CDR1 is SNHLY and CDR2 FYNNEI. The CDR3 DNA reads as TGTGCCAGCAGTGAAACCCCGGGACTAGCAGGCGAGCAGTACTTC. This translates into CASSETPGLAGEQYF.

The chain carries TRBV19 and TRBJ1-1; D is ambiguous. CDR3 length: 14 amino acids. In germline, CDR1 is LNHDA, CDR2 SQIVND (reference sequence). The V end was cut by 4 bases, the J end by 4 bases, with 13 bases between. CDR3 region: CASSTKNGGTEAFF. CDR3 DNA: TGTGCCAGTAGTACTAAGAATGGCGGCACTGAAGCTTTCTTT.

V gene TRBV28 combines with J gene TRBJ2-5; 8 nucleotides align to TRBD2. V lost 6 bases and J lost 4; bases outside the gene matches: 13. This CDR3 region has 16 residues. Germline loops: CDR1 MDHEN, CDR2 SYDVKM. CDR3 in DNA: TGTGCCAGCAGGTTTGGATCCGGGGGGGTCTTAGAGACCCAGTACTTC. Its protein is CASRFGSGGVLETQYF. Together with reference TRBV28 and TRBJ2-5, the CDR3 gives the full variable domain: DVKVTQSSRYLVKRTGEKVFLECVQDMDHENMFWYRQDPGLGLRLIYFSYDVKMKEKGDIPEGYSVSREKKERFSLILESASTNQTSMYLCASRFGSGGVLETQYFGPGTRLLVL.

This clone has a handful of counts. The chain couples TRBV28 to TRBJ2-5; 7 bases align to TRBD2. The CDR3 consists of 18 residues. Germline lookup yields CDR1 MDHEN and CDR2 SYDVKM. V was pared by 5 bases and J by 2 bases, with 17 bases of the junction left unmatched. The CDR3 DNA reads TGTGCCAGCAGTGCCAGTTTTTCGGATAGCGGGCTACAAGAGACCCAGTACTTC. Translating it yields CASSASFSDSGLQETQYF.

This clone has more than one count but fewer than ten. Other DNA sequences in this sample translate to the same CDR3. The chain joins TRBV7-9 to TRBJ2-7; 7 nucleotides align to TRBD1. The CDR3 is 12 residues long. Trimming removed 5 bases from V and 3 bases from J; junction bases left unmatched: 1. Per germline, CDR1 SEHNR and CDR2 FQNEAQ (reference sequence). The CDR3 DNA reads as TGTGCCAGCAGCCGGACAGGCTACGAGCAGTACTTC. Encoded protein: CASSRTGYEQYF.

V is TRBV29-1 and J is TRBJ1-5; TRBD1 aligns across 8 bases. Germline V gene lookup returns CDR1 SQVTM and CDR2 ANQGSEA. The CDR3 extends over 13 amino acids. Trimming at V came to 6 bases and at J to 3 bases, leaving 4 bases not matched to a gene. This CDR3 reads CSVAQGDNQPQHF. Here the CDR3 DNA reads TGCAGCGTGGCACAGGGGGACAATCAGCCCCAGCATTTT.

The chain recombines TRBV5-1 with TRBJ2-1; D remains ambiguous. V was shortened by 0 bases and J by 0 bases, with 7 bases between the two germline ends. The CDR3 is 15 residues long. The germline V gene encodes CDR1 SGHRS and CDR2 YFSETQ. CDR3 nucleotides: TGCGCCAGCAGCTTGGTACAGAGCTCCTACAATGAGCAGTTCTTC. Residues: CASSLVQSSYNEQFF. The full variable domain, completed using reference TRBV5-1 and TRBJ2-1, is KAGVTQTPRYLIKTRGQQVTLSCSPISGHRSVSWYQQTPGQGLQFLFEYFSETQRNKGNFPGRFSGRQFSNSRSEMNVSTLELGDSALYLCASSLVQSSYNEQFFGPGTRLTVL.

The chain employs TRBV10-3 and TRBJ2-2, with TRBD2 as a possible D gene (5 bases). The CDR3 sequence is 16 residues long. V shed 3 bases and J shed 7 bases, with 18 bases lying between them. Germline V lookup: CDR1 ENHRY, CDR2 SYGVKD. CDR3: CAISDASRQGGGELFF. The CDR3 bases are TGTGCCATCAGTGACGCCAGTAGACAAGGAGGCGGGGAGCTGTTTTTT.

The chain carries TRBV27 and TRBJ2-7; TRBD2 agrees at 8 bases. CDR1 is MNHEY, CDR2 SMNVEV, per germline (reference sequence). This CDR3 is 15 amino acids long. V gave up 7 bases and J gave up 0 bases; unmatched junction bases: 8. CDR3 residues: CASKWRGASSYEQYF. In DNA form, the CDR3 reads TGTGCCAGCAAGTGGCGGGGGGCGAGCTCCTACGAGCAGTACTTC.

The gene calls are TRBV19 and TRBJ1-2; 8 bases map to TRBD1. Germline loops: CDR1 LNHDA, CDR2 SQIVND (reference sequence). This CDR3 comprises 15 residues. V trimming: 3 bases; J trimming: 6 bases; junction bases outside the gene matches: 9. In DNA, the CDR3 is TGTGCCAGTAGTATCCCCTGGACAGGGAAGGATGGCTACACCTTC. The encoded protein is CASSIPWTGKDGYTF.

The chain combines TRBV9 with TRBJ2-1; 8 positions agree with TRBD1. CDR1 is SGDLS and CDR2 is YYNGEE in the germline V gene. After removal of 0 bases from V and 5 bases from J, the junction contained 4 bases not matched to a gene. CDR3 length: 15 residues. The CDR3 nucleotides are TGTGCCAGCAGCGTAGGACAGGGGAACCACAATGAGCAGTTCTTC. Translation gives CASSVGQGNHNEQFF.

In nucleotides, the CDR3 is TGTGCCAGTACCGCGGGACAGGGGAATCAGCCCCAGCATTTT. It specifies CASTAGQGNQPQHF. The chain joins TRBV19 to TRBJ1-5; 10 bases map to TRBD1. The CDR3 sequence is 14 residues long. CDR1 is LNHDA, CDR2 SQIVND, per germline (reference sequence). Trimming at V came to 7 bases and at J to 4 bases, leaving 4 bases not matched to a gene.

The rearrangement uses TRBV30 and TRBJ2-1, with 7 bases matching TRBD2. With V trimmed by 4 bases and J by 5 bases, 5 bases remained unmatched. CDR1 GTSNPN and CDR2 SVGIG come from the germline V gene (reference sequence). The CDR3 is made up of 13 amino acids. The CDR3 DNA sequence: TGTGCCTGGACCGGGACTACCGACAATGAGCAGTTCTTC. Its translation: CAWTGTTDNEQFF.

CDR3: CASSLAGPTDTQYF. The CDR3 bases are TGTGCCAGCAGCTTAGCGGGGCCCACAGATACGCAGTATTTT. The chain employs TRBV7-8 and TRBJ2-3, with D possibly TRBD1 on 5 matching bases. The V end lost 0 bases, the J end lost 2 bases, and 6 bases lay between the germline ends. The CDR3 covers 14 residues. Per germline, CDR1 SGHVS and CDR2 FQNEAQ.

The chain recombines TRBV5-1 with TRBJ1-2; D may be TRBD1 (5 bases). CDR1 SGHRS and CDR2 YFSETQ come from the germline V gene. The length of the CDR3 is 13 residues. The V end was cut by 4 bases, the J end by 7 bases, with 14 bases between. The CDR3 loop is CASSADNLFGYTF. CDR3 sequence (DNA): TGCGCCAGCAGCGCGGACAACCTTTTTGGCTACACCTTC.

The chain combines TRBV18 with TRBJ2-7; D call uncertain. CDR1 is KGHSH and CDR2 is LQKENI in the germline V gene. This CDR3 has 13 amino acids. V lost 5 bases, J lost 5 bases, and 13 bases lay in between. CDR3 sequence (DNA): TGTGCCAGCTCAGCCACCAGAGACAACGAGCAGTACTTC. As protein: CASSATRDNEQYF.

This chain uses TRBV29-1 with TRBJ1-2, with TRBD1 matching over 9 bases. Germline CDR1 and CDR2: SQVTM and ANQGSEA. This CDR3 is 12 amino acids long. The ends lost 6 bases at V and 8 bases at J; junction bases unmatched: 7. The CDR3 reads CSVKQGAWGYTF. In nucleotides, the CDR3 is TGCAGCGTGAAACAGGGGGCGTGGGGCTACACCTTC.

The rearrangement uses TRBV27 and TRBJ2-3; TRBD2 matches at 7 bases. The CDR3 loop spans 14 amino acids. Germline CDR1 reads MNHEY; CDR2 reads SMNVEV (reference sequence). After removal of 8 bases from V and 8 bases from J, the junction contained 13 bases not matched to a gene. CDR3 coding DNA: TGTGCCAGCTCTTGGGGGGGGGTTCGTACTACGCAGTATTTT. Translated: CASSWGGVRTTQYF.

This chain links TRBV28 with TRBJ2-1; TRBD1 aligns across 8 bases. This CDR3 is 16 amino acids long. In germline, CDR1 is MDHEN, CDR2 SYDVKM. V dropped 7 bases and J dropped 5; count of bases not matched to a gene: 13. CDR3 sequence (DNA): TGTGCCAGCATCCTTGGACGGACAGGGATACACAATGAGCAGTTCTTC. Its protein product is CASILGRTGIHNEQFF.

The chain recombines TRBV6-1 with TRBJ2-2; D gene unclear. The V gene's germline CDR1 is MNHNS and CDR2 SASEGT. The V end was cut by 5 bases, the J end by 3 bases, with 7 bases between. The CDR3 has 13 residues. The CDR3 reads CASSIDYTGELFF. The CDR3 region has the DNA TGTGCCAGCAGTATCGACTACACCGGGGAGCTGTTTTTT.